The 12 T cell receptor beta chains listed next were all sequenced from one sample in a study of T-cell reconstitution after alpha-beta-depleted transplantation in children. Unique molecular identifiers featured in how the TCRbeta library was prepared. TCRdb re-analysed the PCR reads in MiXCR, keeping a single row per CDR3 protein. The sample shows 450,000 to 550,000 distinct CDR3 sequences, over 9.5% of them seen only once. Here the sequenced sample was PBMCs, mostly from graft donor cells, taken 180 days after TCRalphabeta/CD19-depleted stem cell transplant. These receptor sequences come from a female patient aged 2-9 years who had a stem cell transplant for aplastic anemia, so the T cells may come from the graft donor.

J is TRBJ2-7 and V is TRBV18; a possible D gene is TRBD1 (5 bases). CDR1 and CDR2 (germline): KGHSH, LQKENI. The CDR3 totals 13 residues. Between the trimmed V and J ends, which lost 5 bases and 2 bases, there was a span of 10 bases. CDR3 in amino acids: CASSTTRAYEQYV. As DNA, the CDR3 is TGTGCCAGCTCAACAACCAGGGCCTACGAGCAGTACGTC.

The gene calls are TRBV4-1 and TRBJ2-7; D is perhaps TRBD2 (6 bases). The CDR3 contains 14 residues. V was shortened by 1 base and J by 3 bases, with 10 bases between the two germline ends. The germline gives CDR1 MGHRA, CDR2 YSYEKL. The CDR3 loop reads CASSQARDFYEQYF. Written as DNA, the CDR3 is TGCGCCAGCAGCCAAGCGAGGGACTTCTACGAGCAGTACTTC.

This clonotype was counted many times. The chain employs TRBV18 and TRBJ2-6; no clear D. The V gene's germline CDR1 is KGHSH and CDR2 LQKENI. This CDR3 contains 15 residues. The germline V and J ends were trimmed by 0 bases and 3 bases, with 6 bases remaining between them. The CDR3 is CASSPPGYGANVLTF. The CDR3 nucleotides read TGTGCCAGCTCACCACCAGGGTATGGGGCCAACGTCCTGACTTTC.

In its sample, this clonotype was seen many times. The chain carries TRBV5-1 and TRBJ2-2; D gene uncertain. Germline assignment: CDR1 SGHRS and CDR2 YFSETQ. The CDR3 is 15 amino acids. V dropped 2 bases and J dropped 1 base, with 9 bases sitting between them. CDR3 in amino acids: CASSFGRMNTGELFF. The CDR3 bases are TGCGCCAGCAGCTTCGGACGGATGAACACCGGGGAGCTGTTTTTT.

The chain employs TRBV4-3 and TRBJ2-2; weak D call: TRBD1 (5 bases). V was shortened by 4 bases and J by 6 bases, with 15 bases between the two germline ends. The CDR3 contains 15 residues. The V gene's germline CDR1 is LGHNA and CDR2 YSLEER. CDR3 protein: CASSLNTGGPGELFF. The CDR3 nucleotides read TGCGCCAGCAGCCTAAATACAGGCGGACCCGGGGAGCTGTTTTTT.

Comments on this clonotype: This sequence may be a read error, since a much larger clone differs from it by one base. This chain connects TRBV12-5 to TRBJ2-3; 7 nucleotides agree with TRBD2. In germline, CDR1 is LGHNT, CDR2 FRNRAP. There are 17 residues in the CDR3. The CDR3 loop reads CASGFFRDLTSTDTHYF. Here the CDR3 DNA reads TGTGCTAGTGGTTTCTTCCGGGACTTGACTAGCACAGATACGCACTATTTT. The variable domain in full, completed from reference TRBV12-5 and TRBJ2-3, reads DARVTQTPRHKVTEMGQEVTMRCQPILGHNTVFWYRQTMMQGLELLAYFRNRAPLDDSGMPKDRFSAEMPDATLATLKIQPSEPRDSAVYFCASGFFRDLTSTDTHYFGPGTRLTVL.

This clonotype has more than one count but fewer than ten. This rearrangement joins TRBV5-1 to TRBJ2-3; 8 nucleotides match TRBD1. This CDR3 spans 17 amino acids. Germline trimming cut 1 base from V and 3 bases from J; bases unmatched to any gene: 10. CDR1 and CDR2 from the germline V gene are SGHRS and YFSETQ. The CDR3: CASSLTRDRKSTDTQYF. CDR3 DNA: TGCGCCAGCAGCTTGACCAGGGACAGGAAATCTACAGATACGCAGTATTTT.

There are a few counts of this clonotype. V gene TRBV3-1 combines with J gene TRBJ1-1; no reliable D call. The germline CDR1 and CDR2 sequences are LGHDT and YNNKEL (reference sequence). This CDR3 spans 16 amino acids. V dropped 3 bases and J dropped 5 bases, with 19 bases sitting between them. CDR3 nucleotides: TGTGCCAGCAGCCACGCCCTTATCGGGTTCTGGACTGAAGCTTTCTTT. Its protein product is CASSHALIGFWTEAFF.

V gene TRBV12-3 or TRBV12-4 combines with J gene TRBJ2-3, with D possibly being TRBD2 (7 bases). CDR3 length equals 15 residues. Trimming stripped 8 bases from V and 2 bases from J, with 17 bases between. CDR3 nucleotide sequence: TGTGCCAGCCCCAGGGGAGGGGCCCTCACAGATACGCAGTATTTT. Translated, it gives CASPRGGALTDTQYF.

This clonotype was counted a few times. This sequence joins TRBV28 and TRBJ2-2; 7 nucleotides line up with TRBD2. Germline loops: CDR1 MDHEN, CDR2 SYDVKM. CDR3 length equals 16 residues. V lost 2 bases and J lost 3; bases outside the gene matches: 6. CDR3 DNA: TGTGCCAGCAGTTTAGGGGCGGGAGTGGACACCGGGGAGCTGTTTTTT. Its translation is CASSLGAGVDTGELFF.

The chain recombines TRBV11-1 with TRBJ2-7; TRBD2 matches 8 bases. Germline values: CDR1 SGHAT, CDR2 FQDESV (reference sequence). The CDR3 runs 14 residues. With V trimmed by 3 bases and J by 6 bases, 7 bases remained unmatched. CDR3 in amino acids: CASSLAGTSFEQYF. The CDR3 region has the DNA TGTGCCAGCAGCTTGGCCGGGACTAGTTTCGAGCAGTACTTC.

This clonotype was detected ten times or more. The CDR3 DNA reads TGTGCCAGCAGTTTAGCCTGGGGCAAAAACATTCAGTACTTC. This gives the protein CASSLAWGKNIQYF. The chain combines TRBV28 with TRBJ2-4; D remains unclear. In germline, CDR1 is MDHEN, CDR2 SYDVKM. V was pared by 2 bases and J by 3 bases, with 8 bases between. There are 14 residues in the CDR3.